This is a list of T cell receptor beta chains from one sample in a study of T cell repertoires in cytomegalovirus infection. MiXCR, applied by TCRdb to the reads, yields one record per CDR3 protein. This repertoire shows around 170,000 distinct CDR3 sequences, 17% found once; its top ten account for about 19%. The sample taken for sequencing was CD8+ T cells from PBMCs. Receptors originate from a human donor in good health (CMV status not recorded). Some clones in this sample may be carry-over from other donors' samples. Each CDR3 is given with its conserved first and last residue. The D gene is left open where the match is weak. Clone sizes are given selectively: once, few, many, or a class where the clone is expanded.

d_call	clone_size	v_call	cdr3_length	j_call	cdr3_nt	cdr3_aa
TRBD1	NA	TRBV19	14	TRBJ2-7	TGTGCCAGTAGTATTGTGGGACAGATCTACGAGCAGTACTTC	CASSIVGQIYEQYF
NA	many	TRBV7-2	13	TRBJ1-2	TGTGCCAGCAGCTTATTAAAGATCTATGGCTACACCTTC	CASSLLKIYGYTF
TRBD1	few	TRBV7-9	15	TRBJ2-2	TGTGCCAGCAGCCCCGGACAGGAGGAGACCGGGGAGCTGTTTTTT	CASSPGQEETGELFF
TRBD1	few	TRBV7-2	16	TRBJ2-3	TGTGCCAGCAGCTTAACCCGGACAGGGGCGGCAGATACGCAGTATTTT	CASSLTRTGAADTQYF
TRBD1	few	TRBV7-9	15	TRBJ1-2	TGTGCCAGCAGCTTTTACGATCCCGACAGGGATGGCTACACCTTC	CASSFYDPDRDGYTF
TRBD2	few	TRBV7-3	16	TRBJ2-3	TGTGCCAGCAGCCCTAGACTAGCGGGAGTCACAGATACGCAGTATTTT	CASSPRLAGVTDTQYF
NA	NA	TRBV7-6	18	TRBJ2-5	TGTGCCAGCAGCTTAACTCTTCCTAGACCAGCAGGGCAAGAGACCCAGTACTTC	CASSLTLPRPAGQETQYF
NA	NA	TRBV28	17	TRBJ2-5	TGTGCCAGCAGTTTAAGAGGAGAAGCGGGCGGCTTAGGGACCCAGTACTTC	CASSLRGEAGGLGTQYF
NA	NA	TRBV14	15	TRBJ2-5	TGTGCCAGCAGCCAAGAAATGCTAGCGAGAGAGACCCAGTACTTC	CASSQEMLARETQYF
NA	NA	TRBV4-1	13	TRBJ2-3	TGCGCCAGCAGCCAAGCGCTAGGGTGGACGCAGTATTTT	CASSQALGWTQYF
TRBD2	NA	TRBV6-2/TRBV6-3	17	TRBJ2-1	TGTGCCAGCACCGAAACTAGCGGGAGGGCCCCCTACAATGAGCAGTTCTTC	CASTETSGRAPYNEQFF
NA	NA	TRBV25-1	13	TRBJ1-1	TGTGCCAGCAGTGAACGGCGGTACACTGAAGCTTTCTTT	CASSERRYTEAFF
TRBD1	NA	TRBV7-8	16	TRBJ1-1	TGTACCAGCAGCTCCCGGGACAGGGGGCGCAAGACTGAAGCTTTCTTT	CTSSSRDRGRKTEAFF
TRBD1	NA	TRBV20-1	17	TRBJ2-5	TGCAGTGCTAGATCCAAGACAGGGGTATGGGGCTTGGAGACCCAGTACTTC	CSARSKTGVWGLETQYF
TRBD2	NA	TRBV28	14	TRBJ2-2	TGTGCCAGCAGTTTAGCGGGAGAGACCGGGGAGCTGTTTTTT	CASSLAGETGELFF
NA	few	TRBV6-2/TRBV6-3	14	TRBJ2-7	TGTGCCAGCAGCCCGGGACTGACCGCCTACGAGCAGTACTTC	CASSPGLTAYEQYF